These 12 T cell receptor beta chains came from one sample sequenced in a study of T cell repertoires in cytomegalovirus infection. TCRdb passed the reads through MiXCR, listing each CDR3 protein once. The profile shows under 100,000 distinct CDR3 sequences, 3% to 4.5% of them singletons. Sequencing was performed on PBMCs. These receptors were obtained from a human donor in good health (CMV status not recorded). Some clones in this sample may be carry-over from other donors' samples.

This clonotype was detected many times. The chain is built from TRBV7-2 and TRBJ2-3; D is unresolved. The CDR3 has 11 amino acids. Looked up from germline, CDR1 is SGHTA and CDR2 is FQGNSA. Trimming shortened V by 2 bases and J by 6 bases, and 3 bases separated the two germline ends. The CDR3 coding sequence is TGTGCCAGCAGCTTATTGGATACGCAGTATTTT. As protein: CASSLLDTQYF.

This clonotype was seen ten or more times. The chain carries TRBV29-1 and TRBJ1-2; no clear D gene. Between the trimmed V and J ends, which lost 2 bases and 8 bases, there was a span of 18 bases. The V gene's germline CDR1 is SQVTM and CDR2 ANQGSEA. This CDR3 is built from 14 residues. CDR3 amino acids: CSVETGPFSEGYTF. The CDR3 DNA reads TGCAGCGTTGAAACCGGGCCCTTCTCTGAGGGCTACACCTTC.

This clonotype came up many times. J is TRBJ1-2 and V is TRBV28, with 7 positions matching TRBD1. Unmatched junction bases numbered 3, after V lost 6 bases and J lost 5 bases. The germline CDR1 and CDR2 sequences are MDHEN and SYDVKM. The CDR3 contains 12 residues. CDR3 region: CASRDRAYGYTF. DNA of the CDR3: TGTGCCAGCAGAGACAGGGCTTATGGCTACACCTTC.

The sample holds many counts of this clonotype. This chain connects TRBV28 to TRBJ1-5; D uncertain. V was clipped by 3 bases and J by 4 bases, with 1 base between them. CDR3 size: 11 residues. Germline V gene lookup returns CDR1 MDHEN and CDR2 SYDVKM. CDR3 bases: TGTGCCAGCAGTTTTAATCAGCCCCAGCATTTT. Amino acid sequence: CASSFNQPQHF.

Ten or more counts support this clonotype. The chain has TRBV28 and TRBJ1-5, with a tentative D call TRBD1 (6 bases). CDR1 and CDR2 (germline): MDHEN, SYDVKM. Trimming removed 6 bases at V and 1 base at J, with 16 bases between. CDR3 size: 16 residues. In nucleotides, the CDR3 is TGTGCCAGCAGCACACAGGGTGGGGTCAGCAATCAGCCCCAGCATTTT. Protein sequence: CASSTQGGVSNQPQHF.

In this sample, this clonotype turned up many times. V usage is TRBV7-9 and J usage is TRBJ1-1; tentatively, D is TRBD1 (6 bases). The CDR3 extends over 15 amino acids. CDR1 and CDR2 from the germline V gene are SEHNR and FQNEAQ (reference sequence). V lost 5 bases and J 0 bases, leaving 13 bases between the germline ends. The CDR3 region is CASSPSTGLNTEAFF. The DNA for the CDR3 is TGTGCCAGCAGCCCTTCGACAGGCCTGAACACTGAAGCTTTCTTT. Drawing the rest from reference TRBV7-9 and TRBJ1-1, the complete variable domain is DTGVSQNPRHKITKRGQNVTFRCDPISEHNRLYWYRQTLGQGPEFLTYFQNEAQLEKSRLLSDRFSAERPKGSFSTLEIQRTEQGDSAMYLCASSPSTGLNTEAFFGQGTRLTVV.

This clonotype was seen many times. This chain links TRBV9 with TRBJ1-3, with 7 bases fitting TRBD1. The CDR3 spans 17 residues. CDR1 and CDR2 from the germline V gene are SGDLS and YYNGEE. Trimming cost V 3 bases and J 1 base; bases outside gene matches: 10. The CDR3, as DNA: TGTGCCAGCAGCGAAAGACAGGGCGCGGGTTCTGGAAACACCATATATTTT. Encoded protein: CASSERQGAGSGNTIYF.

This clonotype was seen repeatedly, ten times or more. CDR3 DNA sequence: TGTGCCAGCAGCCCAGGACAGTTAACACCCCTCCACTTT. This translates into CASSPGQLTPLHF. This chain joins TRBV14 and TRBJ1-6, with a weak D call TRBD1 (6 bases). With 4 bases removed from V and 11 bases from J, the gap between germline ends came to 12 bases. The CDR3 contains 13 residues. Germline CDR1 reads SGHDN; CDR2 reads FVKESK.

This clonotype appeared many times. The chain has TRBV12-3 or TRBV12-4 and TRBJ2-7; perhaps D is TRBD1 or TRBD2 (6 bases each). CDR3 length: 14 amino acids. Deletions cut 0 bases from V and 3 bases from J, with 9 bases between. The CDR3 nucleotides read TGTGCCAGCAGTTTAGCGGAGGGGGTCTACGAGCAGTACTTC. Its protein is CASSLAEGVYEQYF.

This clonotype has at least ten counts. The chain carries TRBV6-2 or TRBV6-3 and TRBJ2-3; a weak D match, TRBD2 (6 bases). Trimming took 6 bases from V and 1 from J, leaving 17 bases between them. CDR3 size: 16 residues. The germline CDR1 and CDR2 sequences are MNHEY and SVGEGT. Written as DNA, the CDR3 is TGTGCCAGCAGCCCCCCACTAGCATGGCGCACAGATACGCAGTATTTT. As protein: CASSPPLAWRTDTQYF.

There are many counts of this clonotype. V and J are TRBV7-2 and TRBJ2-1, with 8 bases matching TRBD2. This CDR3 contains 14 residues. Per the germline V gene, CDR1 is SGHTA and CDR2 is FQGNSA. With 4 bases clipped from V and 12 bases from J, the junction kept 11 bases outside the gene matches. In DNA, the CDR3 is TGTGCCAGCAGCTCACTCCTAAGCGGGGGCGCGCAGTTCTTC. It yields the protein CASSSLLSGGAQFF. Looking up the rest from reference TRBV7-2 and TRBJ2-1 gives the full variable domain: GAGVSQSPSNKVTEKGKDVELRCDPISGHTALYWYRQSLGQGLEFLIYFQGNSAPDKSGLPSDRFSAERTGGSVSTLTIQRTQQEDSAVYLCASSSLLSGGAQFFGPGTRLTVL.

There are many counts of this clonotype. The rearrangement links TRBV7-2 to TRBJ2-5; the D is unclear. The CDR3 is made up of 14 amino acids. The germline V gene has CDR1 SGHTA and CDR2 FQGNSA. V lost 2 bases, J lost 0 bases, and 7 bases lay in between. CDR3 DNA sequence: TGTGCCAGCAGCTTATTTCAGAACCAAGAGACCCAGTACTTC. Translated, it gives CASSLFQNQETQYF.